The clone carrying this T cell receptor (beta chain) occurred many times. Its specificity is not known. The data derive from a study of read filtering for tumor transcriptome and immune sequencing. Study context: Patients were some 16 male and roughly 15 female, mean age roughly 70 years, range 47 to 80.

General study findings and limits: Dropping single-read clonotypes raised IR-seq and RNA-seq shared-clonotype correlation. In IR-seq, single-read clonotypes were roughly 80% of clonotypes but 3% to 3.5% of reads.

Molecular barcoded adaptors covering alpha/delta and beta/gamma chains were used on roughly 400 ng RNA. One entry per CDR3 protein, called by TCRdb with MiXCR from the reads. The sample carries tens of thousands of distinct CDR3 sequences, around 18% recorded once. The sequenced sample consisted of a population of CD138-negative cells sorted from bone marrow. The sequence came from a donor aged 40 or older with multiple myeloma.

CDR3 protein: CSADKEGAVYGYTF. As DNA, the CDR3 is TGCAGTGCTGATAAGGAAGGGGCGGTCTATGGCTACACCTTC. The rearrangement joins TRBV20-1 to TRBJ1-2; D is possibly TRBD1 (5 bases). Trimming took off 5 bases at V and 4 bases at J, with 17 bases between the two ends. CDR3 length: 14 amino acids. Germline V CDR1 and CDR2: DFQATT, SNEGSKA (reference sequence).